This TCR beta chain was retrieved from a study of shared clonotypes between healthy human individuals (TCRdb year 2020). About the full investigation: A couple of women and three men aged 18 to 49 years were included in the cohort. The study deeply sequenced blood TCR repertoires of five healthy adults to estimate repertoire size and the extent of clonotype sharing between individuals. To increase sequencing depth and limit assay-specific biases, TCR repertoire library preparation and sequencing were carried out by different laboratories using diverse techniques. Each donor's leukapheresis produced roughly between roughly 0.85 and 10 billion PBMCs. General findings and caveats noted by the study authors: Sampling was restricted to blood, and TCR repertoires in tissue are likely to differ from TCR repertoires in blood. Based on pairwise subsampling, the degree of clonotype sharing among donors was expected to be affected by sequencing depth. The genetic and exposure-history diversity represented was limited by the small number of donors.

The donors were healthy, HIV-negative adults who had no recently reported acute infections or vaccinations. Every donor was a Caucasian adult residing in Nashville, Tennessee, USA. For unsorted samples, 90 million or so PBMCs were counted, and genomic DNA was extracted using the QIAamp DNA Blood Mini kit. Blood was obtained by leukapheresis, after which PBMCs were separated by Ficoll-Histopaque density gradient centrifugation and cryopreserved in liquid nitrogen vapor phase. Using the deep immunoSEQ assay, multiplex PCR amplified TCR CDR3 regions from genomic DNA. Extracted genomic DNA from each cell subset was distributed evenly across all wells of several immunoSEQ 96-well plates, and each plate was treated as a replicate. For unsorted PBMC, roughly 330 ng genomic DNA, equal to around 30,000 T cell genomes, was loaded into each replicate PCR. Genomic DNA from unsorted PBMC was sequenced over ten immunoSEQ deep assay plates. Purified libraries were measured with a Qubit 3.0 fluorometer, size-checked on a Bioanalyzer 2100, and measured again with the KAPA Library Quantification kit. A separate single-read 150-cycle Illumina NextSeq 550 flow cell was used to sequence each immunoSEQ 96-well plate. The study's processing was this. Because the immunoSEQ output held only junctional sequences and lacked quality scores, the filtering could not match the filtering applied to full-length reads. Sequences were annotated with PyIR, a Python wrapper for IgBLAST v1.9, and V/J genes and CDR3 were assigned using IMGT germline references. Any read was removed if the V/J assignment was weak (E-value above 1e-6), the CDR3 was missing, or the read contained stop codons, out-of-frame junctions, or ambiguous translated residues. A V3J clonotype was defined by an identical inferred V gene, J gene, and CDR3 amino acid sequence. Percentage overlap between repertoires was calculated by dividing the number of shared unique clonotypes by the size of the smaller repertoire. RTK rarefaction, the Chao1 estimator, and Recon v2.1 estimates of unobserved clonotypes were used to assess repertoire richness. Drawn from immuneACCESS, this table holds only the in-frame rearrangements with V and J called that TCRdb kept. Clones are partly lost; checked studies trace under half to an unresolved V gene and leave the rest unexplained. The V and J calls and clone size are taken from that table; D and trimming were inferred from the DNA. The sample table records fewer than 600,000 clones; more than 70% of these occur just once. In total, the top ten clones hold around 12% of the sample.

About this clone itself: It has no known antigen specificity. One base away there is no much larger clone; base qualities are not given.

Reading from cysteine to phenylalanine, the CDR3 counts 14 amino acids. The read is trimmed to its CDR3 DNA, 42 bases read in frame from base 1. The junction shows trimming of 3 bases on V and 1 base on J, and the gene matches do not reach 2 bases of it. The germline V gene encodes CDR1 KGHSH and CDR2 LQKENI. The sequence joins TRBV18 to TRBJ1-2; a stretch of 7 junction bases matches TRBD1. The receptor was derived from a woman in her thirties or forties in good health. Some clones in this sample may be carry-over from other donors' samples. Material: PBMCs. In nucleotides, the sequence is TGTGCCAGCTCACCGACAGGGCTTAACTATGGCTACACCTTC. It translates as CASSPTGLNYGYTF.